Here is one T cell receptor beta chain with its context. Which antigen it targets is not known. No quality values exist for individual bases; no much larger clone is one base distant. The immunoSEQ Assay was used to sequence TCR beta CDR3 regions from DNA. Under the source paper's analysis protocol: To compute T cell density, TCR beta template counts were normalized to usable DNA, which was estimated by amplifying housekeeping genes. Richness was estimated with the preseqR package, extrapolating to 400,000 templates for PBMC samples and 120,000 templates for tissue samples. Clonality was calculated as one minus Pielou's evenness. Differential abundance testing on productive amino-acid clonotypes, with a minimum total count of 5 and an alpha of 0.1, was used to identify tissue-enriched TCRs. The Jaccard Index and the Morisita Overlap Index were used to measure how much the repertoires overlapped between compartments. GLIPH grouped TCR beta CDR3s together with public tetramer-defined viral CDR3s, and a viral motif had to include at least three viral sequences and also show V-gene enrichment. This is the immuneACCESS table as TCRdb keeps it, with only in-frame sequences that have V and J called. A part of the clones is gone; compared with another copy, unresolved V genes explain less than half, and the rest is unexplained. V, J and clone size are those of that table, while D and trimming were read from the DNA. This sample lists 20,000 to 25,000 clones; about 85% were detected once. The top ten clones comprise approximately 15% of the sample.

At diagnosis, tumor, uninvolved tumor-adjacent lung and peripheral blood were collected and then preserved as a mix of FFPE and fresh-frozen material. For TCR repertoire profiling, the blood samples were analyzed as peripheral blood mononuclear cells. These data come from a study of T cells in localized non-small cell lung cancer (TCRdb year 2020). For the study in its entirety: T cell repertoires of 200 to 250 early-stage NSCLC patients were analyzed, with tumors being compared against uninvolved tumor-adjacent lungs. The cohort was made up of roughly 250 treatment-naive NSCLC patients whose localized lung tumors had been resected. A mean age of around 69 years was recorded for the NSCLC patients, of whom 129 were male and more than 95 were female. Beyond this particular receptor, the publication reports: Because the study design was exploratory, TCR variables were selected using unadjusted p-values without false-discovery rate correction. Multi-region tumor sequencing was not performed, so intratumor heterogeneity could not be excluded. A median of around 50 of the top 100 tumor clones were detected in paired uninvolved adjacent lung, and some 30 of these tumor clones were also found among the top 100 clones of the paired uninvolved adjacent lung. Longer overall survival was associated with higher blood T cell density, whereas shorter survival was associated with higher adjacent-lung clonality. Uninvolved tumor-adjacent lung showed the highest T cell clonality, higher than tumor, which suggests more focused antigenic responses in the adjacent lung.

Including the terminal cysteine and phenylalanine, the CDR3 comprises 14 residues. The CDR3 DNA has 42 bases and is translated from base 1. Per the germline V gene, SGHDT is the CDR1 and YYEEEE is the CDR2. V is shortened by 0 bases, J by 4 bases, and the region joining them spans 11 bases. The clonotype originates from a woman aged 35 to 69 with stage II squamous cell lung carcinoma. Material: PBMCs, obtained before any cancer treatment. The chain is assembled from TRBV5-6 and TRBJ2-7, with the D gene not clear enough to name. CDR3 region: CASSLDEGPYEQYF. The DNA sequence is TGTGCCAGCAGCTTGGATGAAGGGCCTTACGAGCAGTACTTC.